Each of the 3 T cell receptor beta chains below was sequenced from the same sample in a study of shared clonotypes between healthy human individuals. Sequencing was performed with immunoSEQ multiplex PCR; in TCRdb, only in-frame clones are kept and a portion is missing. Here the sample spans around 1.4 million clones, approximately 98.5% being singletons. Sequencing was performed on naive CD4+ T cells sorted from blood. Subset described: CD45RA+ positively selected. These receptors were collected from a man aged 25-45 years in good health.

In its sample, this clone was seen once. The V gene is TRBV7-3, the J gene TRBJ2-1; tentatively, D is TRBD2 (5 bases). V was pared by 4 bases and J by 2 bases, with 12 bases between. The CDR3 runs 15 residues. Germline CDR1 is SGHTA and CDR2 is FQGTGA. The CDR3 sequence: CASSSESTTYNEQFF. The CDR3, as DNA: TGTGCCAGCAGCTCTGAATCGACTACCTACAATGAGCAGTTCTTC. Full variable domain (missing parts from reference TRBV7-3 and TRBJ2-1): GAGVSQTPSNKVTEKGKYVELRCDPISGHTALYWYRQSLGQGPEFLIYFQGTGAADDSGLPNDRFFAVRPEGSVSTLKIQRTERGDSAVYLCASSSESTTYNEQFFGPGTRLTVL.

The chain has TRBV7-9 and TRBJ1-1; D possibly corresponds to TRBD1 (5 bases). Germline V gene data show CDR1 as SEHNR and CDR2 as FQNEAQ (reference sequence). The V and J ends lost 4 bases and 4 bases respectively, with 16 bases between them. The CDR3 length is 15 residues. The CDR3 sequence is CASSSRSGPSTEAFF. The CDR3 region has the DNA TGTGCCAGCAGCTCACGATCGGGGCCCAGCACTGAAGCTTTCTTT.

V gene TRBV2 combines with J gene TRBJ2-2; D is uncertain. CDR1 is SNHLY, CDR2 FYNNEI, per germline. This CDR3 comprises 12 residues. Trimming stripped 7 bases from V and 6 bases from J, with 9 bases between. The CDR3: CASMRSAGELFF. The CDR3 DNA is TGTGCCAGCATGAGGAGCGCCGGGGAGCTGTTTTTT.